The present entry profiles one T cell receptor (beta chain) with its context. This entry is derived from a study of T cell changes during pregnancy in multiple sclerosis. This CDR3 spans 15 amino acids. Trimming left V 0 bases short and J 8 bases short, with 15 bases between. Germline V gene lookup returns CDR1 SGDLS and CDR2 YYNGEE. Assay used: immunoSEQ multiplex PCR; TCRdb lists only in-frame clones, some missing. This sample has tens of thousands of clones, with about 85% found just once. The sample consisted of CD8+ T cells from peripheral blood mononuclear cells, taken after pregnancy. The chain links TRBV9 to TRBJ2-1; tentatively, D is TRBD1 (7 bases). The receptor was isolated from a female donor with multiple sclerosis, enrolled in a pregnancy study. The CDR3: CASSVGGTASDEQFF. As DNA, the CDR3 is TGTGCCAGCAGCGTAGGGGGGACAGCTAGCGATGAGCAGTTCTTC.